A single sample gave rise to the 16 T cell receptor beta chains below, sequenced in a study of T-cell memory formation after mild COVID-19. Each CDR3 protein is one row after TCRdb ran MiXCR on the 5' RACE reads. The sample consists of fewer than 450,000 distinct CDR3 sequences, approximately 21% of them appearing once. The sequenced sample consisted of PBMCs or a T cell subset sorted from them (not recorded which). These receptors originate from an adult woman who had mild COVID-19 (a few samples of this study predate the infection). Cell type and time point are not known.

This clonotype has a count of ten or more. The chain has TRBV5-1 and TRBJ2-7; D is perhaps TRBD1 or TRBD2 (6 bases each). V was shortened by 0 bases and J by 4 bases, with 14 bases between the two germline ends. CDR1 and CDR2 from the germline V gene are SGHRS and YFSETQ. This CDR3 comprises 15 residues. CDR3 sequence reads: CASSLESLGGYEQYF. The CDR3 DNA follows: TGCGCCAGCAGCTTGGAAAGTTTAGGGGGGTACGAGCAGTACTTC.

The chain links TRBV19 to TRBJ2-7; the match to TRBD1 covers 7 bases. Germline V lookup: CDR1 LNHDA, CDR2 SQIVND (reference sequence). The length of the CDR3 is 16 residues. J lost 4 bases, V lost 5 bases, and 14 bases had no gene match. The CDR3 region is CASSLAPLRGQYEQYF. The CDR3 DNA sequence: TGTGCCAGTAGTTTAGCACCCTTGAGGGGGCAGTACGAGCAGTACTTC. Drawing the rest from reference TRBV19 and TRBJ2-7, the complete variable domain is DGGITQSPKYLFRKEGQNVTLSCEQNLNHDAMYWYRQDPGQGLRLIYYSQIVNDFQKGDIAEGYSVSREKKESFPLTVTSAQKNPTAFYLCASSLAPLRGQYEQYFGPGTRLTVT.

This chain connects TRBV5-4 to TRBJ2-5; D is unresolved. The CDR3 loop spans 14 amino acids. Trimming stripped 1 base from V and 0 bases from J, with 7 bases between. Germline assignment: CDR1 SGHNT and CDR2 YYREEE (reference sequence). As DNA, the CDR3 is TGTGCCAGCAGCTTGATACAGAACCAAGAGACCCAGTACTTC. This translates into CASSLIQNQETQYF.

The CDR3 DNA is TGTGCCAGCAGCTTGGACGGCCGAGATGAAGCTTTCTTT. As protein: CASSLDGRDEAFF. The rearrangement links TRBV5-6 to TRBJ1-1; D not certain. Deletions cut 0 bases from V and 7 bases from J, with 10 bases between. Germline CDR1 SGHDT, CDR2 YYEEEE. The CDR3 runs 13 residues.

The chain employs TRBV20-1 and TRBJ2-7; 12 bases fit TRBD2. CDR3 length: 15 residues. CDR1 and CDR2 from the germline V gene are DFQATT and SNEGSKA (reference sequence). J gave up 0 bases and V 4 bases, and 4 bases lay outside the gene matches. CDR3 nucleotides: TGCAGTGCTACTAGCGGGGGGGCGTACTCCTACGAGCAGTACTTC. Amino acid sequence: CSATSGGAYSYEQYF.

This clonotype was counted between two and nine times. The chain joins TRBV7-9 to TRBJ1-5, with 9 bases matching TRBD1. The CDR3 covers 14 residues. J gave up 3 bases and V 6 bases, and 3 bases lay outside the gene matches. Germline V gene sequence: CDR1 SEHNR, CDR2 FQNEAQ (reference sequence). The chain's CDR3 is CASRGQGFNQPQHF. Here the CDR3 DNA reads TGTGCCAGCAGGGGACAGGGATTCAATCAGCCCCAGCATTTT.

The chain is built from TRBV5-1 and TRBJ1-1; 7 nucleotides agree with TRBD1. V shed 4 bases and J 0 bases; nucleotides not matched to a gene: 6. Germline CDR1 SGHRS, CDR2 YFSETQ. The length of the CDR3 is 15 residues. The CDR3: CASSRDSYMNTEAFF. The CDR3 nucleotides read TGCGCCAGCAGCCGGGACAGTTACATGAACACTGAAGCTTTCTTT. The variable domain in full, with the rest retrieved from reference TRBV5-1 and TRBJ1-1, is KAGVTQTPRYLIKTRGQQVTLSCSPISGHRSVSWYQQTPGQGLQFLFEYFSETQRNKGNFPGRFSGRQFSNSRSEMNVSTLELGDSALYLCASSRDSYMNTEAFFGQGTRLTVV.

This chain links TRBV30 with TRBJ2-7; D is undetermined. The CDR3 is 15 residues long. Germline CDR1 and CDR2: GTSNPN and SVGIG (reference sequence). Between the trimmed V and J ends, which lost 2 bases and 5 bases, there was a span of 19 bases. The CDR3: CAWSLNDPYSHEQYF. CDR3 nucleotide sequence: TGTGCCTGGAGTCTTAACGACCCTTATTCCCACGAGCAGTACTTC.

The rearrangement links TRBV9 to TRBJ2-7; TRBD2 matches 7 bases. CDR3 length: 15 amino acids. V shed 4 bases and J 3 bases; nucleotides not matched to a gene: 10. Germline lookup yields CDR1 SGDLS and CDR2 YYNGEE. The CDR3 sequence: CASSPAGGGIYEQYF. CDR3 nucleotide sequence: TGTGCCAGCAGCCCCGCGGGCGGGGGAATCTACGAGCAGTACTTC.

CDR3 residues: CASSLGLTEQFF. As DNA, the CDR3 is TGTGCCAGCAGCTTGGGGTTAACTGAGCAGTTCTTC. This chain links TRBV5-4 with TRBJ2-1, with D hard to call. V shed 0 bases and J shed 9 bases, with 7 bases lying between them. The CDR3 totals 12 residues. Germline CDR1 reads SGHNT; CDR2 reads YYREEE (reference sequence).

The rearrangement uses TRBV4-3 and TRBJ2-1, with D possibly matching TRBD2 (5 bases). Germline V gene data show CDR1 as LGHNA and CDR2 as YSLEER. The CDR3 length is 17 residues. Between the trimmed V and J ends, which lost 1 base and 2 bases, there was a span of 15 bases. The CDR3 nucleotides read TGCGCCAGCAGCCAAGCCCGTACTAGTCCCACCTACAATGAGCAGTTCTTC. As protein: CASSQARTSPTYNEQFF.

This clonotype was seen a handful of times. The chain is built from TRBV5-1 and TRBJ1-1, with a possible D match to TRBD1 (6 bases). This CDR3 spans 14 amino acids. Trimming removed 4 bases from V and 3 bases from J, with 13 bases in between. Germline-derived CDR1 and CDR2 are SGHRS and YFSETQ. The CDR3 protein is CASSITGTHTEAFF. The CDR3 nucleotides read TGCGCCAGCAGCATAACCGGGACACACACTGAAGCTTTCTTT.

Many counts were recorded for this clonotype. The rearrangement links TRBV12-3 or TRBV12-4 to TRBJ2-7, with D possibly being TRBD2 (5 bases). This CDR3 comprises 11 residues. With 6 bases removed from V and 4 bases from J, the gap between germline ends came to 7 bases. CDR3 nucleotides: TGTGCCAGCAGAGAGGGTTACGAGCAGTACTTC. As protein: CASREGYEQYF.

This clonotype was seen a few times. The rearrangement links TRBV11-2 to TRBJ2-1; D might be TRBD2 (6 bases). The CDR3 has 14 amino acids. The V end was cut by 4 bases, the J end by 5 bases, with 12 bases between. Germline V gene data show CDR1 as SGHAT and CDR2 as FQNNGV. The CDR3 nucleotides read TGTGCCAGCAGCTCCGGGACTTCCAACAATGAGCAGTTCTTC. Encoded protein: CASSSGTSNNEQFF. Drawing the rest from reference TRBV11-2 and TRBJ2-1, the complete variable domain is EAGVAQSPRYKIIEKRQSVAFWCNPISGHATLYWYQQILGQGPKLLIQFQNNGVVDDSQLPKDRFSAERLKGVDSTLKIQPAKLEDSAVYLCASSSGTSNNEQFFGPGTRLTVL.

In its sample, this clonotype was seen once. The CDR3 protein is CASSQVFGNQGANVLTF. DNA for the CDR3: TGCGCCAGCAGCCAAGTGTTTGGCAATCAAGGGGCCAACGTCCTGACTTTC. The chain couples TRBV4-1 to TRBJ2-6, with D unresolved. Trimming left V 1 base short and J 4 bases short, with 14 bases between. Germline V gene data show CDR1 as MGHRA and CDR2 as YSYEKL. CDR3 length: 17 amino acids.

The J gene is TRBJ2-7, the V gene TRBV4-2; D remains unclear. Germline lookup yields CDR1 LGHNA and CDR2 YNFKEQ. The CDR3 covers 15 residues. V was clipped by 0 bases and J by 3 bases, with 12 bases between them. CDR3: CASSQEKDPIYEQYF. CDR3 coding DNA: TGTGCCAGCAGCCAAGAAAAGGACCCTATCTACGAGCAGTACTTC.